This T cell receptor beta chain was captured in a study of beta chain features in type 1 diabetes. The CDR3 loop spans 15 amino acids. After removal of 0 bases from V and 0 bases from J, the junction contained 0 bases not matched to a gene. Per the germline V gene, CDR1 is LGHNT and CDR2 is FRNRAP. Regarding this clone: The antigen is not known.

Overall study findings and caveats: Moderately but significantly shorter TCRB CDR3s were found in Type 1 diabetes patients in all four CD4+ subsets.

The entirety of the isolated RNA underwent reverse transcription, so expressed TCRB transcripts were sequenced. Repertoires were generated with immunoSEQ multiplex PCR, while TCRdb's copy carries only in-frame clones and drops some. The sample lists approximately 150,000 clones, 9% occurring once. The V gene is TRBV12-5, the J gene TRBJ1-1, with 8 bases matching TRBD1. The TCR comes from a young man with type 1 diabetes. Sequenced input: central memory CD4+ T cells from blood. CDR3 nucleotides: TGTGCTAGTGGTTTGGTGACAGGGGTGAACACTGAAGCTTTCTTT. Its translation: CASGLVTGVNTEAFF.